What follows describes a single T cell receptor beta chain. The antigen remains unidentified. Included in the TCR beta cDNA libraries were unique molecular identifiers. T cells numbering 1 to 10 million gave rise to around 500,000 cDNA molecules. TCRdb passed the PCR reads through MiXCR, listing each CDR3 protein once. The table has about 800,000 distinct CDR3 sequences, about 27% seen once. This entry belongs to a study of post-analysis software for immune sequencing data. J lost 3 bases, V lost 4 bases, and 8 bases had no gene match. Germline lookup yields CDR1 KGHDR and CDR2 SFDVKD. This CDR3 has 15 residues. Broader study findings: Comparison with controls showed significantly lower normalized Chao1 diversity in multiple sclerosis patients. When patients were compared with controls, four or five TRBV segments were more frequent, TRBV5-6, TRBV5-1 and TRBV20-1 among them. The authors found that F measure strongly co-clustered same-batch samples.

This receptor was taken from a girl aged 5 to 17 with multiple sclerosis. The material sequenced was blood. The J gene is TRBJ2-7, the V gene TRBV24-1; 7 bases fit TRBD1. The CDR3 coding sequence is TGTGCCACCAGTGAGACCGGGACAGAGTACTACGAGCAGTACTTC. Residues: CATSETGTEYYEQYF.